Listed below are T cell receptor beta chains from one sample, sequenced in a study of T cell responses to AZD1222 COVID-19 vaccine. TCRdb's copy holds only in-frame clones and misses some; the assay was immunoSEQ multiplex PCR. The profile shows some 120,000 clones, 85% to 95% of them singletons. The sequenced sample was peripheral blood, obtained on day 0 of AZD1222 vaccination. The origin of the receptors is an adult in good health. Each CDR3 is given with its conserved first and last residue. D genes are given only for firm matches. For some rows the clone size is stated as once, few or many, or as a class when expanded; others skip it.

j_gene | d_gene | abundance | v_gene | CDR3aa | CDR3nt
TRBJ2-3 | . | . | TRBV5-1 | CASSLDGRTSTDTQYF | TGCGCCAGCAGCTTGGATGGTAGAACTAGCACAGATACGCAGTATTTT
TRBJ1-1 | . | few | TRBV6-2/TRBV6-3 | CASSSGRWNTEAFF | TGTGCCAGCAGTAGTGGCAGGTGGAACACTGAAGCTTTCTTT
TRBJ2-1 | . | . | TRBV24-1 | CATSDLHNEQFF | TGTGCCACCAGTGATTTACACAATGAGCAGTTCTTC
TRBJ1-5 | . | . | TRBV9 | CASSVAGTDQPQHF | TGTGCCAGCAGCGTAGCAGGGACTGATCAGCCCCAGCATTTT
TRBJ2-7 | . | . | TRBV3-1/TRBV3-2 | CASSQARYEQYF | TGTGCCAGCAGCCAAGCTCGCTACGAGCAGTACTTC
TRBJ2-1 | TRBD2 | once | TRBV5-4 | CASSSGGGLAGIDSYNEQFF | TGTGCCAGCAGCTCCGGGGGAGGACTAGCGGGGATCGACTCCTACAATGAGCAGTTCTTC
TRBJ1-2 | TRBD1 | . | TRBV9 | CASSTRDRGQYGYTF | TGTGCCAGCAGCACAAGGGACAGGGGACAGTATGGCTACACCTTC
TRBJ1-4 | . | . | TRBV5-4 | CASSRDATNEKLFF | TGTGCCAGCAGCCGAGATGCAACTAATGAAAAACTGTTTTTT
TRBJ1-4 | TRBD1 | . | TRBV3-1/TRBV3-2 | CASSQARTGGGRDEKLFF | TGTGCCAGCAGCCAAGCCCGGACAGGGGGCGGTAGGGATGAAAAACTGTTTTTT
TRBJ1-3 | . | . | TRBV11-2 | CASSSRGSGNTIYF | TGTGCCAGCAGCTCCAGGGGTTCTGGAAACACCATATATTTT
TRBJ1-2 | . | . | TRBV7-9 | CASATGANYGYTF | TGTGCCAGCGCAACTGGGGCTAACTATGGCTACACCTTC
TRBJ2-2 | . | . | TRBV6-5 | CASRRDAAAGELFF | TGTGCCAGCCGACGGGATGCCGCGGCCGGGGAGCTGTTTTTT
TRBJ1-4 | TRBD1 | . | TRBV12-5 | CASGPTGTGVRAWEKLFF | TGTGCTAGTGGCCCAACCGGGACAGGCGTCCGGGCTTGGGAAAAACTGTTTTTT
TRBJ1-1 | TRBD1 | . | TRBV6-5 | CASSYPPVGGRREAFF | TGTGCCAGCAGTTACCCCCCGGTAGGGGGCCGGAGGGAAGCTTTCTTT
TRBJ2-7 | TRBD1 | . | TRBV6-5 | CASSSQTGGSYEQYF | TGTGCCAGCAGTTCCCAGACAGGGGGATCCTACGAGCAGTACTTC
TRBJ1-5 | . | . | TRBV9 | CASSAGPNQPQHF | TGTGCCAGCAGCGCAGGACCCAATCAGCCCCAGCATTTT
TRBJ2-4 | TRBD2 | . | TRBV10-1 | CASFSAGITKNIQYF | TGCGCCAGTTTTTCAGCGGGAATAACCAAAAACATTCAGTACTTC
TRBJ1-2 | . | . | TRBV3-1/TRBV3-2 | CASSQDRERGYTF | TGTGCCAGCAGCCAAGATCGGGAGCGAGGCTACACCTTC
TRBJ1-1 | . | . | TRBV5-1 | CASRPSRDGPGAFF | TGCGCCAGCAGACCGTCCCGGGACGGCCCCGGAGCTTTCTTT
TRBJ1-6 | TRBD1 | . | TRBV14 | CASSLGQAYNSPLHF | TGTGCCAGCAGCCTGGGACAGGCTTATAATTCACCCCTCCACTTT
TRBJ2-5 | TRBD2 | . | TRBV7-9 | CASSPGGAAQETQYF | TGTGCCAGCAGCCCCGGGGGGGCGGCCCAAGAGACCCAGTACTTC
TRBJ1-1 | . | . | TRBV5-1 | CASSLGETGTTEAFF | TGCGCCAGCAGCTTGGGGGAAACAGGGACCACTGAAGCTTTCTTT
TRBJ1-1 | . | . | TRBV28 | CASSQGVNTEAFF | TGTGCCAGCAGTCAGGGAGTGAACACTGAAGCTTTCTTT
TRBJ1-5 | TRBD1 | . | TRBV4-1 | CASSQGQGGTQPQHF | TGCGCCAGCAGCCAAGGACAGGGTGGTACTCAGCCCCAGCATTTT
TRBJ2-3 | . | . | TRBV9 | CASSVGPGGWGDTQYF | TGTGCCAGCAGCGTAGGCCCAGGGGGGTGGGGAGATACGCAGTATTTT
TRBJ1-1 | TRBD1 | . | TRBV18 | CASVPGQGNTEAFF | TGTGCCAGCGTCCCGGGACAGGGGAACACTGAAGCTTTCTTT
TRBJ1-6 | . | . | TRBV4-2 | CASSQDSSPLHF | TGTGCCAGCAGCCAAGATAGTTCACCCCTCCACTTT
TRBJ2-1 | . | . | TRBV9 | CASSVATVAGEQFF | TGTGCCAGCAGCGTAGCTACGGTGGCGGGTGAGCAGTTCTTC